Following are 28 T cell receptor beta chains from one sample sequenced in a study of blood T cell repertoires in COVID-19. Measured with immunoSEQ multiplex PCR; TCRdb has only the in-frame clones, and not every one. The sample holds 400,000 or so clones, approximately 92% seen once. The sequenced sample consisted of PBMCs or T cells enriched from blood (not recorded which). These receptor sequences come from a man aged 25-45 years who had recovered from COVID-19.

This chain links TRBV3-1 (or the pseudogene TRBV3-2) with TRBJ1-1, with unresolved D. V was cut by 1 base and J by 6 bases, with 3 bases left in between. Germline lookup yields CDR1 LGHDT and CDR2 YNNKEL (reference sequence). CDR3 length: 11 amino acids. In nucleotides, the CDR3 is TGTGCCAGCAGCCAAGCCTCTGAAGCTTTCTTT. Its translation is CASSQASEAFF.

The chain uses TRBV27 and TRBJ1-6, with 10 bases matching TRBD1. CDR3 length: 15 residues. Germline V gives CDR1 MNHEY, CDR2 SMNVEV (reference sequence). V shed 5 bases and J 7 bases; nucleotides not matched to a gene: 5. DNA of the CDR3: TGTGCCAGCAGTCCAGCGGGACAGGGGAATTCACCCCTCCACTTT. Protein product: CASSPAGQGNSPLHF.

This chain connects TRBV7-9 to TRBJ1-3; 7 bases line up with TRBD1. CDR1 is SEHNR and CDR2 is FQNEAQ in the germline V gene (reference sequence). The CDR3 length is 13 residues. The trim removed 11 bases at V and 0 bases at J, leaving 4 bases unmatched. The DNA of the CDR3 is TGTGCCGGACAGGCGGACTCTGGAAACACCATATATTTT. It encodes CAGQADSGNTIYF.

The rearrangement links TRBV18 to TRBJ2-3; 7 nucleotides align to TRBD2. V was pared by 0 bases and J by 3 bases, with 12 bases of the junction left unmatched. Germline CDR1 is KGHSH and CDR2 is LQKENI. The CDR3 is 18 amino acids. The CDR3 sequence is CASSPPPPGLVGTDTQYF. The DNA for the CDR3 is TGTGCCAGCTCACCACCGCCCCCCGGACTAGTGGGGACAGATACGCAGTATTTT.

This chain links TRBV11-2 with TRBJ1-1, with 9 bases lining up with TRBD1. The CDR3 consists of 17 residues. Germline V gene data show CDR1 as SGHAT and CDR2 as FQNNGV. V was clipped by 2 bases and J by 7 bases; unmatched bases: 14. The CDR3 loop reads CASSLFRLRDRVSEAFF. DNA of the CDR3: TGTGCCAGCAGCTTATTCCGCCTCCGGGACAGGGTGAGTGAAGCTTTCTTT.

The CDR3 protein is CASRPRNPGELFF. CDR3 DNA sequence: TGTGCCAGCAGGCCCAGGAATCCCGGGGAGCTGTTTTTT. V is TRBV12-3 or TRBV12-4 and J is TRBJ2-2; D ambiguous. V gave up 6 bases and J gave up 6 bases, with 11 bases separating them. This CDR3 contains 13 residues.

The rearrangement joins TRBV9 to TRBJ1-1, with D possibly TRBD1 on 5 matching bases. CDR3 size: 13 residues. Germline V gene lookup returns CDR1 SGDLS and CDR2 YYNGEE. V lost 4 bases to trimming and J lost 1 base, with 8 bases between them. CDR3 DNA: TGTGCCAGCAGCCCACAGGCGAACACTGAAGCTTTCTTT. This encodes CASSPQANTEAFF.

The J gene is TRBJ2-2, the V gene TRBV3-1 (or the pseudogene TRBV3-2), with D perhaps matching TRBD2 (6 bases). Germline V gene lookup returns CDR1 LGHDT and CDR2 YNNKEL (reference sequence). The CDR3 spans 13 residues. The CDR3 sequence: CATASAYTGELFF. The CDR3 bases are TGTGCAACGGCTAGCGCGTACACCGGGGAGCTGTTTTTT.

This clone was picked up a small number of times. This chain connects TRBV28 to TRBJ2-1, with 8 bases aligning to TRBD2. This CDR3 spans 12 amino acids. CDR1 and CDR2 from the germline V gene are MDHEN and SYDVKM. J was trimmed by 15 bases and V by 3 bases; bases with no gene match: 7. The CDR3 reads CASSFSGGPRFF. The DNA for the CDR3 is TGTGCCAGCAGTTTTTCGGGAGGGCCTCGGTTCTTC.

In DNA form, the CDR3 reads TGTGCCAGCAGCGAGGGGGCCGTCTACAATGAGCAGTTCTTC. Translating gives CASSEGAVYNEQFF. V gene TRBV7-9 combines with J gene TRBJ2-1, with TRBD1 matching over 7 bases. In germline, CDR1 is SEHNR, CDR2 FQNEAQ (reference sequence). The CDR3 runs 14 residues. After removal of 5 bases from V and 3 bases from J, the junction contained 4 bases not matched to a gene.

The CDR3: CATSRGTSGFFTDTQYF. The CDR3 DNA is TGTGCCACCAGCAGAGGGACTAGCGGGTTTTTCACAGATACGCAGTATTTT. The rearrangement uses TRBV15 and TRBJ2-3, with TRBD2 matching over 11 bases. Germline V gene lookup returns CDR1 LNHNV and CDR2 YYDKDF (reference sequence). The CDR3 runs 17 residues. The V gene end was trimmed by 1 base and the J gene end by 2 bases; junction bases not matched to a gene: 5.

The chain links TRBV28 to TRBJ1-2, with D possibly being TRBD1 (5 bases). V lost 8 bases to trimming and J lost 7 bases, with 26 bases between them. The CDR3 contains 16 residues. Germline CDR1 and CDR2: MDHEN and SYDVKM. Here the CDR3 reads CASLLGGRLRTSGYTF. CDR3 sequence (DNA): TGTGCCAGCCTCCTCGGGGGAAGACTTCGTACGAGTGGCTACACCTTC.

This chain links TRBV12-3 or TRBV12-4 with TRBJ1-1; 7 nucleotides match TRBD1. V shed 4 bases, J shed 10 bases, and the junction held 6 bases outside the gene matches. CDR3 length: 12 residues. CDR3 in DNA: TGTGCCAGCAGTTACAGGGGCAGAAGAGCTTTCTTT. It codes for CASSYRGRRAFF.

The V call is TRBV11-2, the J call TRBJ1-6; D is unclear. This CDR3 region has 14 residues. V lost 2 bases and J 3 bases, leaving 5 bases between the germline ends. CDR1 is SGHAT and CDR2 is FQNNGV in the germline V gene. CDR3 sequence reads: CASSLSNYNSPLHF. CDR3 sequence (DNA): TGTGCCAGCAGCTTATCTAACTATAATTCACCCCTCCACTTT.

CDR3 nucleotides: TGTGCCAGCAGTAGGGACAGGGAGTATCAGCCCCAGCATTTT. Residues: CASSRDREYQPQHF. This chain links TRBV28 with TRBJ1-5, with 9 positions matching TRBD1. This CDR3 region has 14 residues. V gave up 5 bases and J gave up 5 bases; unmatched junction bases: 4. CDR1 MDHEN and CDR2 SYDVKM come from the germline V gene.

The CDR3 DNA reads as TGTGCCAGCAGCTTAGATTCGGCCGGGACTACCCACAATGAGCAGTTCTTC. The encoded protein is CASSLDSAGTTHNEQFF. The chain combines TRBV7-6 with TRBJ2-1; TRBD2 matches 7 bases. V lost 1 base to trimming and J lost 5 bases; unmatched junction nucleotides: 11. Germline-derived CDR1 and CDR2 are SGHVS and FNYEAQ. The CDR3 covers 17 residues.

V gene TRBV19 combines with J gene TRBJ2-5; weak D call: TRBD2 (5 bases). The CDR3 length is 14 residues. V lost 5 bases, J lost 0 bases, and 10 bases lay in between. Germline values: CDR1 LNHDA, CDR2 SQIVND (reference sequence). The CDR3 DNA follows: TGTGCCAGTAGTCTAACGGACTACCAAGAGACCCAGTACTTC. It encodes CASSLTDYQETQYF.

This chain links TRBV24-1 with TRBJ2-1, with TRBD2 matching 11 bases. Germline V gives CDR1 KGHDR, CDR2 SFDVKD. Trimming at V came to 0 bases and at J to 8 bases, leaving 5 bases not matched to a gene. This CDR3 has 16 amino acids. In nucleotides, the CDR3 is TGTGCCACCAGTGATTTGCCTAGCGGGAGGCCCTATGAGCAGTTCTTC. Translated: CATSDLPSGRPYEQFF.

V gene TRBV4-2 combines with J gene TRBJ2-7, with no clear D. From germline, CDR1 is LGHNA and CDR2 YNFKEQ. Trimming removed 0 bases at V and 12 bases at J, with 15 bases between. The length of the CDR3 is 13 residues. CDR3 in DNA: TGTGCCAGCAGCCAAGAGGAGTTAGTGAGCCCGTACTTC. Encoded protein: CASSQEELVSPYF.

The chain recombines TRBV25-1 with TRBJ2-2; TRBD1 is a possible D gene (6 bases). V was pared by 3 bases and J by 5 bases, with 13 bases between. This CDR3 is 15 amino acids long. The germline V gene encodes CDR1 MGHDK and CDR2 SYGVNS. The CDR3: CASSDPETGTGELFF. The CDR3 DNA reads TGTGCCAGCAGTGATCCGGAGACAGGTACCGGGGAGCTGTTTTTT. Using reference TRBV25-1 and TRBJ2-2 for the parts outside the CDR3, the full variable domain is EADIYQTPRYLVIGTGKKITLECSQTMGHDKMYWYQQDPGMELHLIHYSYGVNSTEKGDLSSESTVSRIRTEHFPLTLESARPSHTSQYLCASSDPETGTGELFFGEGSRLTVL.

The chain is built from TRBV5-1 and TRBJ1-6; D may be TRBD1 (5 bases). Germline V gene lookup returns CDR1 SGHRS and CDR2 YFSETQ. The CDR3 covers 14 residues. V was pared by 4 bases and J by 7 bases, with 12 bases between. CDR3 bases: TGCGCCAGCAGCATCGGGACTGCAAATTCACCCCTCCACTTT. Translating gives CASSIGTANSPLHF.

This sequence joins TRBV30 and TRBJ2-7; tentative D call: TRBD1 (5 bases). Germline V gene sequence: CDR1 GTSNPN, CDR2 SVGIG (reference sequence). Trimming cost V 2 bases and J 2 bases, with 10 bases left between them. The CDR3 has 13 residues. CDR3 nucleotides: TGTGCCTGGAGTCAGGGCGAGCCCTACGAGCAGTACTTC. This codes for CAWSQGEPYEQYF.

The chain joins TRBV28 to TRBJ2-7, with TRBD1 matching 9 bases. The CDR3 covers 14 residues. V gave up 6 bases and J gave up 4 bases; unmatched junction bases: 7. CDR1 MDHEN and CDR2 SYDVKM come from the germline V gene. In DNA, the CDR3 is TGTGCCAGCAGCCGGGACAGGGTGGAGTACGAGCAGTACTTC. This encodes CASSRDRVEYEQYF.

The chain has TRBV2 and TRBJ2-3; 9 bases are shared with TRBD2. Trimming removed 4 bases from V and 2 bases from J; junction bases left unmatched: 7. The CDR3 runs 16 residues. The germline CDR1 and CDR2 sequences are SNHLY and FYNNEI. The CDR3 loop is CASSGASGAYTDTQYF. In DNA form, the CDR3 reads TGTGCCAGCAGTGGGGCTAGCGGGGCCTACACAGATACGCAGTATTTT.

The rearrangement uses TRBV29-1 and TRBJ2-1; 12 bases map to TRBD2. Looked up from germline, CDR1 is SQVTM and CDR2 is ANQGSEA. The CDR3 extends over 15 amino acids. The V and J ends lost 7 bases and 9 bases, in that order; junction bases with no gene match: 13. CDR3 sequence reads: CSARRLAGDGGEQFF. CDR3 coding DNA: TGCAGCGCCCGCAGACTAGCGGGAGATGGCGGTGAGCAGTTCTTC.

The CDR3 nucleotides are TGTGCCAGCAGCCAAAGGACTAGCGGATACAATGAGCAGTTCTTC. Its translation is CASSQRTSGYNEQFF. The genes are TRBV4-2 and TRBJ2-1; 10 bases line up with TRBD2. V gave up 2 bases and J gave up 4 bases; unmatched junction bases: 2. This CDR3 has 15 residues. Looked up from germline, CDR1 is LGHNA and CDR2 is YNFKEQ.

This chain uses TRBV7-3 with TRBJ2-2; 13 bases are shared with TRBD2. CDR1 SGHTA and CDR2 FQGTGA come from the germline V gene. The CDR3 is 16 residues long. V trimming: 4 bases; J trimming: 6 bases; junction bases outside the gene matches: 5. The DNA of the CDR3 is TGTGCCAGCAGCTCCGGACTAGCGGGAGCTGCCGGGGAGCTGTTTTTT. The encoded protein is CASSSGLAGAAGELFF.

The chain links TRBV27 to TRBJ2-1, with 8 bases lining up with TRBD2. CDR1 MNHEY and CDR2 SMNVEV come from the germline V gene (reference sequence). V shed 6 bases, J shed 0 bases, and the junction held 4 bases outside the gene matches. The CDR3 has 15 amino acids. CDR3 sequence reads: CASRIAGSSYNEQFF. For the CDR3, the DNA is TGTGCCAGCAGGATAGCGGGGAGCTCCTACAATGAGCAGTTCTTC.